The clone carrying this T cell receptor (beta chain) appeared a few times. Trimming left V 7 bases short and J 2 bases short, with 12 bases between. The CDR3 covers 15 residues. Per germline, CDR1 SNHLY and CDR2 FYNNEI. This table comes from immunoSEQ multiplex PCR, and its TCRdb copy is limited to in-frame clones, with some not included. In the table there are about 84,000 clones, roughly 97% of which are singletons. The sample comes from a study of technical replicates of blood from a handful of donors. Sequencing was done on a sample of T cells isolated from PBMCs. This clonotype originated in a human donor in good health. The chain links TRBV2 to TRBJ1-6; D is unresolved. CDR3 amino acids: CASNREWAYNSPLHF. The CDR3, as DNA: TGTGCCAGCAACCGGGAGTGGGCCTATAATTCACCCCTCCACTTT.